The clone carrying this T cell receptor beta chain was counted between two and nine times. Germline lookup yields CDR1 SNHLY and CDR2 FYNNEI. The CDR3 runs 15 residues. V lost 2 bases and J lost 5; bases outside the gene matches: 4. The data derive from a study of T-cell reconstitution after alpha-beta-depleted transplantation in children. Preparation of the TCRbeta library was carried out with unique molecular identifiers. MiXCR, run by TCRdb on the PCR reads, gives a single entry per CDR3 protein. The profile covers just over 950,000 distinct CDR3 sequences, with about 26% appearing a single time and over 25% taken by the ten largest.

This clonotype was sampled from a boy under two years old who had a stem cell transplant for SCID, so the T cells may come from the graft donor. The rearrangement joins TRBV2 to TRBJ2-1; 9 bases are shared with TRBD2. The sample in question was PBMCs, mostly from graft donor cells, obtained 360 days after TCRalphabeta/CD19-depleted stem cell transplant. The CDR3 loop is CASSEQSGGNNEQFF. The DNA for the CDR3 is TGTGCCAGCAGTGAACAGAGCGGGGGGAACAATGAGCAGTTCTTC.